This T cell receptor beta chain was found in a study of cytomegalovirus exposure and HLA in healthy donors. General observations from the study: Later on, an analysis showed TCR association rates differing by HLA locus, with DRB1 the most and HLA-C the fewest. Reported performance of the classifier showed diagnosis of cytomegalovirus status with high specificity and sensitivity. Most TCR sequences were rare, but some public TCRs occurred in many donors. For TCR beta chains, V- and J-gene trimming was later linked to a missense DCLRE1C variant.

Turning to this clone: Its antigen is still unknown.

In the PCR, 60 Vbeta and 13 Jbeta primers were used. The assay was immunoSEQ multiplex PCR, and TCRdb's table has in-frame clones only and misses some. The sample yields more than 100,000 clones, 80% seen once. This CDR3 comprises 14 residues. Trimming took 4 bases from V and 4 from J; bases not matched to a gene: 3. The germline V gene has CDR1 SGHRS and CDR2 YFSETQ. V is TRBV5-1 and J is TRBJ2-2; 8 bases match TRBD1. The clonotype originates from a man between 35 and 55 years old in good health and CMV-seronegative. What was sequenced was PBMCs. The CDR3 sequence: CASSPDRATGELFF. CDR3 nucleotides: TGCGCCAGCAGCCCGGACAGGGCCACCGGGGAGCTGTTTTTT.